This T cell receptor (beta chain) came from a study of spatial heterogeneity in lung cancer. At the level of the study: Beta-chain sequences consistently outnumbered alpha-chain sequences in detection. As counted in raw reads, each unique TCR and UMI combination appeared more than ten times on average.

A unique molecular identifier was carried by every single TCR cDNA molecule. TCRdb processed the 5' RACE reads anew with MiXCR; each CDR3 protein has one entry. Altogether 15,000 to 20,000 distinct CDR3 sequences are present, 6.3% being singletons, with the ten largest covering roughly 24%. This clonotype was seen a handful of times. The time point was: blood at routine non-recurrence follow-up after resection. Sequencing covered unsorted whole RNA taken from tumor, nontumor lung or frozen PBMC. Unmatched junction bases numbered 5, after V lost 3 bases and J lost 0 bases. The CDR3 is 16 residues long. CDR1 and CDR2 (germline): SNHLY, FYNNEI.

This clonotype was sampled from a male donor with early-stage non-small cell lung cancer. This chain joins TRBV2 and TRBJ2-3, with TRBD2 matching 8 bases. The sequenced sample was PBMCs, obtained at follow-up. CDR3 DNA: TGTGCCAGCAGTGACGGGCTAGCGGGTAGCACAGATACGCAGTATTTT. Its translation: CASSDGLAGSTDTQYF. The complete variable domain, with remaining parts taken from reference TRBV2 and TRBJ2-3, reads EPEVTQTPSHQVTQMGQEVILRCVPISNHLYFYWYRQILGQKVEFLVSFYNNEISEKSEIFDDQFSVERPDGSNFTLKIRSTKLEDSAMYFCASSDGLAGSTDTQYFGPGTRLTVL.